One T cell receptor (beta chain) is described in this entry. The source of the sample is a study of blood T cell repertoires in COVID-19. Study details: Whether acute or convalescent, the COVID-19 samples came from the United States, Italy and Spain.

CDR3 size: 15 residues. The V and J ends lost 4 bases and 6 bases, in that order; junction bases with no gene match: 8. Germline lookup yields CDR1 SGHRS and CDR2 YFSETQ. Recruited during active infection, patients (from Seattle) were subsequently followed longitudinally. How the authors handled the data: Estimation of nucleated cell counts relied on the amplification of reference gene primers. Clones were sequenced by immunoSEQ multiplex PCR, and TCRdb holds only the in-frame ones, with some missing. D and trimming were read from the DNA, whereas the V and J calls and clone size are those reported in that table. The sample lists approximately 390,000 clones, more than 75% occurring once.

This sequence was found in a woman in her sixties or seventies with COVID-19, enrolled during active disease. The chain has TRBV5-1 and TRBJ1-5; 9 bases match TRBD1. Sequencing was performed on peripheral blood. The CDR3 coding sequence is TGCGCCAGCAGCCTGGGGACAGGGACTCGTCAGCCCCAGCATTTT. Protein: CASSLGTGTRQPQHF.